This TCR beta chain was observed in a study of shared clonotypes between healthy human individuals. Positive CCR7 selection of CD45RO-negative cells yielded the naive CD8 cells, and terminally differentiated effector memory CD45RA+ cells were excluded. This CDR3 is 13 amino acids long. Germline V gives CDR1 MNHNS, CDR2 SASEGT. The V gene end was trimmed by 8 bases and the J gene end by 1 base; junction bases not matched to a gene: 3. Assay used: immunoSEQ multiplex PCR; TCRdb lists only in-frame clones, some missing. This table holds about 2.2 million clones, more than 85% found once. Sequenced input: naive CD8+ T cells from PBMCs. The V and J genes are TRBV6-1 and TRBJ1-1; 8 nucleotides agree with TRBD1. The clonotype originates from a man younger than 35 in good health. Some clones in this sample may be carry-over from other donors' samples. DNA for the CDR3: TGTGCCAGCCGTGGGACAGGGAACACTGAAGCTTTCTTT. Translation gives CASRGTGNTEAFF.